A selection of T cell receptor beta chains follows, all from one sample in a study of long-term antiretroviral therapy in people with HIV. Sequencing used immunoSEQ multiplex PCR; TCRdb keeps in-frame clones, though not all of them. The data hold 20,000 to 30,000 clones, with about 88% observed a single time. The source was unsorted PBMCs, collected 1.9 years after starting antiretroviral therapy. Every receptor here comes from a woman in her twenties or thirties with HIV. Both conserved end residues are part of each CDR3. The D gene is left open where the match is weak. Size is stated for part of the rows, as once, few or many counts, or as a class when the clone is expanded.

CDR3 length: 15; clone size: NA; J gene: TRBJ2-2; D gene: TRBD1; V gene: TRBV4-1; CDR3 DNA: TGCGCCAGCAGCAACCGGGACAGAAACACCGGGGAGCTGTTTTTT; CDR3 protein: CASSNRDRNTGELFF
CDR3 length: 14; clone size: NA; J gene: TRBJ1-2; D gene: TRBD1; V gene: TRBV29-1; CDR3 DNA: TGCAGCGTCCCGGACAGGGGGTTGGTGCTTGGCTACACCTTC; CDR3 protein: CSVPDRGLVLGYTF
CDR3 length: 15; clone size: few; J gene: TRBJ1-6; D gene: NA; V gene: TRBV6-6; CDR3 DNA: TGTGCCAGCAGTTACCGCGGACAGCGTAATTCACCCCTCCACTTT; CDR3 protein: CASSYRGQRNSPLHF
CDR3 length: 16; clone size: NA; J gene: TRBJ2-1; D gene: NA; V gene: TRBV27; CDR3 DNA: TGTGCCAGCAGTTTAAAGGGGGGCAGGGGGTTGAATGAGCAGTTCTTC; CDR3 protein: CASSLKGGRGLNEQFF
CDR3 length: 15; clone size: NA; J gene: TRBJ2-3; D gene: NA; V gene: TRBV27; CDR3 DNA: TGTGCCAGCAGGGGAGGGGGGCTTGGGACAGATACGCAGTATTTT; CDR3 protein: CASRGGGLGTDTQYF
CDR3 length: 15; clone size: NA; J gene: TRBJ1-2; D gene: NA; V gene: TRBV11-2; CDR3 DNA: TGTGCCAGCAGCTTAGTCGGCAGCATCAAGGAGGGCTACACCTTC; CDR3 protein: CASSLVGSIKEGYTF
CDR3 length: 13; clone size: NA; J gene: TRBJ1-1; D gene: NA; V gene: TRBV4-2; CDR3 DNA: TGTGCCAGCAGCCAAGATGGATGGACCGAAGCTTTCTTT; CDR3 protein: CASSQDGWTEAFF
CDR3 length: 13; clone size: large; J gene: TRBJ1-1; D gene: NA; V gene: TRBV2; CDR3 DNA: TGTGCCAGCAGTGGGGGTCCGAACACTGAAGCTTTCTTT; CDR3 protein: CASSGGPNTEAFF
CDR3 length: 13; clone size: NA; J gene: TRBJ1-5; D gene: NA; V gene: TRBV4-1; CDR3 DNA: TGCGCCAGCAGCCAAGGGTTCGGTCAGCCCCAGCATTTT; CDR3 protein: CASSQGFGQPQHF
CDR3 length: 11; clone size: NA; J gene: TRBJ1-2; D gene: NA; V gene: TRBV28; CDR3 DNA: TGTGCCAGCAGTTTCTCCGCCTTCTACACCTTC; CDR3 protein: CASSFSAFYTF
CDR3 length: 13; clone size: once; J gene: TRBJ1-3; D gene: NA; V gene: TRBV5-8; CDR3 DNA: TGTGCCAGCAGCTTAAGGGGTGCAAACACCATATATTTT; CDR3 protein: CASSLRGANTIYF
CDR3 length: 16; clone size: NA; J gene: TRBJ2-3; D gene: NA; V gene: TRBV5-1; CDR3 DNA: TGCGCCAGCAGCTTGGCCGTGGCAGACACCACAGATACGCAGTATTTT; CDR3 protein: CASSLAVADTTDTQYF
CDR3 length: 13; clone size: NA; J gene: TRBJ1-1; D gene: NA; V gene: TRBV7-3; CDR3 DNA: TGTGCCAGCAGCTTAAGTATGAACACTGAAGCTTTCTTT; CDR3 protein: CASSLSMNTEAFF
CDR3 length: 15; clone size: NA; J gene: TRBJ2-2; D gene: TRBD1; V gene: TRBV5-1; CDR3 DNA: TGCGCCAGCAGACCCGGGACAGGGGGGTCCGGGGAGCTGTTTTTT; CDR3 protein: CASRPGTGGSGELFF
CDR3 length: 15; clone size: NA; J gene: TRBJ1-2; D gene: NA; V gene: TRBV2; CDR3 DNA: TGTGCCAGCAGTGAAGCGCTTTGGGGCCCCTATGGCTACACCTTC; CDR3 protein: CASSEALWGPYGYTF
CDR3 length: 12; clone size: NA; J gene: TRBJ1-4; D gene: NA; V gene: TRBV5-1; CDR3 DNA: TGCGCCAGCAGCTTTCCTGATGAAAAACTGTTTTTT; CDR3 protein: CASSFPDEKLFF
CDR3 length: 17; clone size: few; J gene: TRBJ1-3; D gene: TRBD1; V gene: TRBV5-1; CDR3 DNA: TGCGCCAGCAGCTTGGAGGGCTTCGGACAGGGGGCCCCCACCATATATTTT; CDR3 protein: CASSLEGFGQGAPTIYF
CDR3 length: 17; clone size: NA; J gene: TRBJ2-3; D gene: TRBD1; V gene: TRBV6-1; CDR3 DNA: TGTGCCAGCAGTGATTCGAGGGGGACAGCGTACACAGATACGCAGTATTTT; CDR3 protein: CASSDSRGTAYTDTQYF
CDR3 length: 15; clone size: NA; J gene: TRBJ2-4; D gene: TRBD1; V gene: TRBV29-1; CDR3 DNA: TGCAGCGTTCCGGACAGGGAAGTTAGCCAAAACATTCAGTACTTC; CDR3 protein: CSVPDREVSQNIQYF
CDR3 length: 14; clone size: NA; J gene: TRBJ2-2; D gene: NA; V gene: TRBV6-4; CDR3 DNA: TGTGCCAGCACTGGGACCCCGGGAACCGGGGAGCTGTTTTTT; CDR3 protein: CASTGTPGTGELFF
CDR3 length: 15; clone size: NA; J gene: TRBJ2-5; D gene: NA; V gene: TRBV11-2; CDR3 DNA: TGTGCCAGCAGCTTAGGTCTGTCGGTTTCGGTGGAGTCCTACTTC; CDR3 protein: CASSLGLSVSVESYF
CDR3 length: 14; clone size: NA; J gene: TRBJ1-5; D gene: NA; V gene: TRBV2; CDR3 DNA: TGTGCCAGCAGTGTATTTACGGGCAATCAGCCCCAGCATTTT; CDR3 protein: CASSVFTGNQPQHF
CDR3 length: 14; clone size: NA; J gene: TRBJ2-2; D gene: NA; V gene: TRBV5-1; CDR3 DNA: TGCGCCAGCAGCTTGGCAACGAACACCGGGGAGCTGTTTTTT; CDR3 protein: CASSLATNTGELFF
CDR3 length: 15; clone size: NA; J gene: TRBJ2-1; D gene: TRBD2; V gene: TRBV4-1; CDR3 DNA: TGCGCCAGCAGGGCGACTAGCGGGGGGGCGGGTGAGCAGTTCTTC; CDR3 protein: CASRATSGGAGEQFF
CDR3 length: 18; clone size: NA; J gene: TRBJ2-3; D gene: TRBD2; V gene: TRBV7-2; CDR3 DNA: TGTGCCAGCAGCTTAGATGGACTAGCGGGGGCGCGCACAGATACGCAGTATTTT; CDR3 protein: CASSLDGLAGARTDTQYF
CDR3 length: 14; clone size: NA; J gene: TRBJ2-2; D gene: TRBD1; V gene: TRBV4-1; CDR3 DNA: TGCGCCAGCAGCCAAAGACAGGGCCCCGGGGAGCTGTTTTTT; CDR3 protein: CASSQRQGPGELFF
CDR3 length: 12; clone size: NA; J gene: TRBJ2-7; D gene: NA; V gene: TRBV27; CDR3 DNA: TGTGCCAGCAGTTCCCTTGGGGGGCAGCAGTACTTC; CDR3 protein: CASSSLGGQQYF